This entry lists 15 T cell receptor beta chains sequenced from one sample in a study of Ad26.COV2.S vaccination and SARS-CoV-2 variants. As to treatment: around 19 received Ad26.COV2.S at low or high dose, single or two shots; 5 received placebo; per-sample allocation not given. Samples came from day 63 after the first vaccine or placebo injection. Method: immunoSEQ multiplex PCR; TCRdb's copy keeps in-frame clones and lacks some. The repertoire consists of 410,000 or so clones, with about 90% occurring once and the leading ten covering about 1.6%. This specimen was peripheral blood, taken in a trial of Ad26.COV2.S vaccine versus placebo. The receptors come from a person aged 18-65 years who received the Ad26.COV2.S COVID-19 vaccine or a placebo.

The chain recombines TRBV6-5 with TRBJ1-2; 9 bases are shared with TRBD1. V lost 7 bases to trimming and J lost 2 bases; unmatched junction nucleotides: 5. This CDR3 region has 14 residues. Germline V CDR1 and CDR2: MNHEY, SVGAGI. CDR3 protein: CASKTGTGNYGYTF. The CDR3 DNA reads TGTGCCAGCAAAACCGGGACAGGGAACTATGGCTACACCTTC.

The chain recombines TRBV11-3 with TRBJ2-7; the D gene is possibly TRBD1 (6 bases). The V gene lost 5 bases and the J gene lost 3 bases, with 11 bases spanning the gap. Germline V gene data show CDR1 as SGHNT and CDR2 as YENEEA. This CDR3 comprises 13 residues. This chain's CDR3 is CASSRGQSYEQYF. CDR3 nucleotides: TGTGCCAGCAGCCGCGGACAGAGCTACGAGCAGTACTTC.

This rearrangement joins TRBV11-2 to TRBJ1-3, with D perhaps TRBD1 (6 bases). V gave up 5 bases and J gave up 4 bases, with 12 bases separating them. CDR1 and CDR2 (germline): SGHAT, FQNNGV. This CDR3 has 14 amino acids. The CDR3: CASSPTTGGNTIYF. The CDR3 DNA reads as TGTGCCAGCAGCCCTACTACAGGGGGAAACACCATATATTTT.

The genes are TRBV4-2 and TRBJ1-2; D gene unclear. This CDR3 has 15 residues. The V and J ends lost 0 bases and 1 base respectively, with 9 bases between them. Looked up from germline, CDR1 is LGHNA and CDR2 is YNFKEQ. The CDR3 bases are TGTGCCAGCAGCCAAGATTTAGACATTAACTATGGCTACACCTTC. It is translated as CASSQDLDINYGYTF.

CDR3 nucleotides: TGCGCCAGCAGCCAAGAGTATATAGGGGCATCCTACAATGAGCAGTTCTTC. Protein: CASSQEYIGASYNEQFF. The chain recombines TRBV4-1 with TRBJ2-1, with TRBD1 as a possible D gene (5 bases). Germline-derived CDR1 and CDR2 are MGHRA and YSYEKL. V gave up 0 bases and J gave up 1 base, with 13 bases separating them. The CDR3 covers 17 residues.

The genes are TRBV2 and TRBJ1-3, with D possibly matching TRBD1 (6 bases). V gave up 6 bases and J gave up 3 bases, with 15 bases separating them. The CDR3 is 15 amino acids. CDR1 and CDR2 (germline): SNHLY, FYNNEI. CDR3 in DNA: TGTGCCAGCAGGCTCAGGGGAGCAAATGGAAACACCATATATTTT. Residues: CASRLRGANGNTIYF.

To note about this clone: One end of the junction varies from germline; a read error may be responsible. CDR3 nucleotides: TGTGCCAGCTCAAAAAGGGACCGAGACTTC. It is translated as CASSKRDRDF. The chain recombines TRBV18 with TRBJ2-7, with D tentatively TRBD1 or TRBD2 (5 bases each). This CDR3 contains 10 residues. Per germline, CDR1 KGHSH and CDR2 LQKENI.

The chain has TRBV2 and TRBJ2-7, with D possibly TRBD1 on 5 matching bases. The length of the CDR3 is 14 residues. In germline, CDR1 is SNHLY, CDR2 FYNNEI. The V end was cut by 7 bases, the J end by 4 bases, with 17 bases between. CDR3 region: CASIKGFAGYEQYF. CDR3 in DNA: TGTGCCAGCATTAAGGGATTTGCAGGGTACGAGCAGTACTTC.

The chain joins TRBV18 to TRBJ2-2; D gene ambiguous. Germline CDR1 and CDR2: KGHSH and LQKENI. Trimming removed 3 bases from V and 3 bases from J, with 11 bases in between. The CDR3 totals 15 residues. CDR3 region: CASSPKQSDTGELFF. In DNA, the CDR3 is TGTGCCAGCTCACCTAAACAGAGCGACACCGGGGAGCTGTTTTTT.

This rearrangement joins TRBV3-1 (or the pseudogene TRBV3-2) to TRBJ2-7, with D perhaps given as TRBD1 or TRBD2 (6 bases each). The CDR3 is 15 residues long. Looked up from germline, CDR1 is LGHDT and CDR2 is YNNKEL (reference sequence). V was cut by 0 bases and J by 7 bases, with 16 bases left in between. The CDR3 DNA sequence: TGTGCCAGCAGCCAAGATTTCAGGGGAGGTGGGGAGCAGTACTTC. This gives the protein CASSQDFRGGGEQYF.

This chain connects TRBV30 to TRBJ1-1, with 10 bases identical to TRBD1. The trim removed 3 bases at V and 5 bases at J, leaving 9 bases unmatched. Looked up from germline, CDR1 is GTSNPN and CDR2 is SVGIG (reference sequence). The CDR3 sequence is 15 residues long. In nucleotides, the CDR3 is TGTGCCTGGAGCAAGGACAGGGGGTCTATTACTGAAGCTTTCTTT. Translation gives CAWSKDRGSITEAFF.

The chain is built from TRBV30 and TRBJ2-7; tentatively, D is TRBD2 (5 bases). The CDR3 covers 13 residues. V gave up 2 bases and J gave up 3 bases, with 11 bases separating them. Germline V gene sequence: CDR1 GTSNPN, CDR2 SVGIG (reference sequence). Here the CDR3 reads CAWSTGINYEQYF. CDR3 sequence (DNA): TGTGCCTGGAGTACCGGGATAAACTACGAGCAGTACTTC.

The genes are TRBV24-1 and TRBJ2-7; D is undetermined. CDR1 is KGHDR, CDR2 SFDVKD, per germline. This CDR3 is built from 13 residues. V gave up 0 bases and J gave up 4 bases, with 6 bases separating them. For the CDR3, the DNA is TGTGCCACCAGTGATTTGAACAGTTACGAGCAGTACTTC. It translates to CATSDLNSYEQYF.

The J gene is TRBJ2-7, the V gene TRBV27, with 8 bases fitting TRBD2. The CDR3 sequence is 16 residues long. Per germline, CDR1 MNHEY and CDR2 SMNVEV (reference sequence). J lost 3 bases, V lost 6 bases, and 13 bases had no gene match. The CDR3 DNA reads TGTGCCAGCAGACCCCCGGGGGCGGGGGGCCGCTACGAGCAGTACTTC. Protein: CASRPPGAGGRYEQYF.

The chain recombines TRBV7-6 with TRBJ2-7; D is perhaps TRBD1 or TRBD2 (5 bases each). This CDR3 has 14 residues. V gave up 1 base and J gave up 6 bases, with 13 bases separating them. The V gene's germline CDR1 is SGHVS and CDR2 FNYEAQ. CDR3 bases: TGTGCCAGCAGCTTAGTATGGGGGAGACTCGAGCAGTACTTC. This gives the protein CASSLVWGRLEQYF. Looking up the rest from reference TRBV7-6 and TRBJ2-7 gives the full variable domain: GAGVSQSPRYKVTKRGQDVALRCDPISGHVSLYWYRQALGQGPEFLTYFNYEAQQDKSGLPNDRFSAERPEGSISTLTIQRTEQRDSAMYRCASSLVWGRLEQYFGPGTRLTVT.